Listed here are 25 T cell receptor beta chains from one sample, sequenced in a study of T cell responses to AZD1222 COVID-19 vaccine. The data were produced by immunoSEQ multiplex PCR, yet TCRdb's version contains in-frame clones alone and is incomplete. The sample includes about 53,000 clones, less than 85% of them seen just once. Sequenced here: peripheral blood, sampled on day 0 of AZD1222 vaccination. All receptors derive from an adult in good health.

CDR3 nucleotides: TGTGCCAGCAGCCCCGGACTAGCGGGAGGGCCATGGGGGAATGAGCAGTTCTTC. This sequence encodes CASSPGLAGGPWGNEQFF. This chain connects TRBV28 to TRBJ2-1; 15 bases fit TRBD2. CDR3 size: 18 residues. Germline CDR1 is MDHEN and CDR2 is SYDVKM. Trimming took 6 bases from V and 7 from J; bases not matched to a gene: 13.

This clone was found a few times. This chain connects TRBV11-2 to TRBJ2-7; 7 bases are a match to TRBD2. V shed 3 bases and J 3 bases; nucleotides not matched to a gene: 5. The CDR3 has 14 amino acids. Per the germline V gene, CDR1 is SGHAT and CDR2 is FQNNGV. This CDR3 is CASSLASGSYEQYF. CDR3 sequence (DNA): TGTGCCAGCAGCTTGGCTAGCGGCAGCTACGAGCAGTACTTC.

The genes are TRBV28 and TRBJ1-2; 7 bases line up with TRBD1. V shed 3 bases, J shed 6 bases, and the junction held 10 bases outside the gene matches. Germline values: CDR1 MDHEN, CDR2 SYDVKM. The CDR3 runs to 15 residues. The CDR3 sequence: CASSFPTGRGDGYTF. The CDR3 DNA is TGTGCCAGCAGTTTTCCTACGGGCAGGGGGGATGGCTACACCTTC.

This chain joins TRBV7-2 and TRBJ2-6; the D call may be TRBD1 or TRBD2 (5 bases each). The CDR3 is made up of 15 amino acids. Germline CDR1 reads SGHTA; CDR2 reads FQGNSA. V lost 3 bases and J 3 bases, leaving 9 bases between the germline ends. CDR3 in amino acids: CASSFEGFGANVLTF. The CDR3 bases are TGTGCCAGCAGCTTCGAGGGGTTTGGGGCCAACGTCCTGACTTTC.

The rearrangement joins TRBV7-9 to TRBJ2-7, with D perhaps matching TRBD1 (6 bases). The CDR3 contains 13 residues. Germline CDR1 and CDR2: SEHNR and FQNEAQ (reference sequence). The V and J ends lost 5 bases and 6 bases respectively, with 14 bases between them. The CDR3 DNA reads TGTGCCAGCAGCATTGGTCCAGGGGCCGAGCAGTACTTC. Its protein product is CASSIGPGAEQYF.

The table lists this clone with a few counts. The rearrangement joins TRBV7-7 to TRBJ1-5; maybe TRBD1 (6 bases). CDR3 length equals 15 residues. V lost 5 bases, J lost 2 bases, and 13 bases lay in between. Germline V gene data show CDR1 as SSHAT and CDR2 as FNYEAQ (reference sequence). Here the CDR3 reads CASSLYRAGNQPQHF. For the CDR3, the DNA is TGTGCCAGCAGCCTCTACAGGGCAGGCAATCAGCCCCAGCATTTT.

V gene TRBV5-1 combines with J gene TRBJ2-5, with 10 bases that match TRBD2. J lost 2 bases, V lost 4 bases, and 14 bases had no gene match. This CDR3 spans 18 amino acids. Germline CDR1 SGHRS, CDR2 YFSETQ. The CDR3 bases are TGCGCCAGCAGCCTGGTGACGGAGACTAGCGGGTTACAAGAGACCCAGTACTTC. This gives the protein CASSLVTETSGLQETQYF.

The chain couples TRBV7-2 to TRBJ1-4; weak D call: TRBD1 (6 bases). Between the trimmed V and J ends, which lost 5 bases and 7 bases, there was a span of 11 bases. Germline V gives CDR1 SGHTA, CDR2 FQGNSA. This CDR3 comprises 13 residues. The CDR3 DNA is TGTGCCAGCAGCCCGTGGGACACTGAAAAACTGTTTTTT. Its translation is CASSPWDTEKLFF.

The chain uses TRBV4-3 and TRBJ2-1; D is perhaps TRBD2 (6 bases). Trimming removed 3 bases at V and 0 bases at J, with 12 bases between. CDR1 is LGHNA and CDR2 is YSLEER in the germline V gene. The CDR3 length is 16 residues. The CDR3 DNA sequence: TGCGCCAGCAGCCAGACGGGAGCCCGCTCCTACAATGAGCAGTTCTTC. Translating gives CASSQTGARSYNEQFF.

This chain joins TRBV28 and TRBJ1-5, with D perhaps matching TRBD1 (5 bases). CDR3 length: 12 amino acids. Germline CDR1 MDHEN, CDR2 SYDVKM. Trimming removed 8 bases from V and 6 bases from J, with 11 bases in between. The CDR3 spells CASRRGSQPQHF. The CDR3 DNA reads as TGTGCCAGCCGCCGGGGGAGTCAGCCCCAGCATTTT.

The chain links TRBV3-1 (or the pseudogene TRBV3-2) to TRBJ2-5; TRBD1 agrees at 7 bases. Germline V gene lookup returns CDR1 LGHDT and CDR2 YNNKEL (reference sequence). V lost 2 bases to trimming and J lost 5 bases; unmatched junction nucleotides: 2. The CDR3 extends over 13 amino acids. DNA of the CDR3: TGTGCCAGCAGCCAAAGGGGGCGGGAGACCCAGTACTTC. Residues: CASSQRGRETQYF.

This CDR3 is CASSHGVDRENTEAFF. The CDR3 DNA sequence: TGCGCCAGCAGCCATGGAGTGGACAGGGAGAACACTGAAGCTTTCTTT. V gene TRBV4-3 combines with J gene TRBJ1-1; 8 bases line up with TRBD1. The CDR3 loop spans 16 amino acids. V lost 3 bases, J lost 1 base, and 7 bases stayed unmatched. Germline V gene lookup returns CDR1 LGHNA and CDR2 YSLEER.

This sequence joins TRBV28 and TRBJ1-3, with TRBD1 matching 10 bases. Germline CDR1 is MDHEN and CDR2 is SYDVKM. V trimming: 5 bases; J trimming: 0 bases; junction bases outside the gene matches: 7. This CDR3 comprises 17 residues. The CDR3 DNA follows: TGTGCCAGCAGTCCACCGGGACAGGGGAACTCTGGAAACACCATATATTTT. Its translation is CASSPPGQGNSGNTIYF.

In its sample, this clone was seen a few times. The rearrangement joins TRBV3-1 (or the pseudogene TRBV3-2) to TRBJ2-3, with 11 positions matching TRBD2. There are 19 residues in the CDR3. Germline lookup yields CDR1 LGHDT and CDR2 YNNKEL (reference sequence). V trimming: 4 bases; J trimming: 0 bases; junction bases outside the gene matches: 12. This CDR3 reads CASSPLGTSGPTSTDTQYF. The DNA of the CDR3 is TGTGCCAGCAGCCCGCTCGGGACTAGCGGACCCACTAGCACAGATACGCAGTATTTT.

In this sample, this clone turned up once. The chain uses TRBV28 and TRBJ1-2, with TRBD1 matching over 9 bases. The CDR3 covers 15 residues. Germline V gives CDR1 MDHEN, CDR2 SYDVKM. V dropped 5 bases and J dropped 3; count of bases not matched to a gene: 7. Written as DNA, the CDR3 is TGTGCCAGCAGTCGGAACAGGGGGCGCGACTATGGCTACACCTTC. Translation: CASSRNRGRDYGYTF.

This chain connects TRBV30 to TRBJ2-7; 13 nucleotides agree with TRBD2. This CDR3 is 15 amino acids long. Trimming cost V 3 bases and J 3 bases; bases outside gene matches: 5. Germline V gene sequence: CDR1 GTSNPN, CDR2 SVGIG (reference sequence). CDR3 sequence (DNA): TGTGCCTGGAGAGGGGGACTAGCGGGAATCTACGAGCAGTACTTC. Translation: CAWRGGLAGIYEQYF.

V gene TRBV7-2 combines with J gene TRBJ1-1; unclear D gene. V was trimmed by 5 bases and J by 1 base, leaving 11 bases between them. The germline CDR1 and CDR2 sequences are SGHTA and FQGNSA. The CDR3 consists of 14 residues. The CDR3 loop reads CASSAEFSNTEAFF. The CDR3 DNA reads as TGTGCCAGCAGCGCCGAATTTTCGAACACTGAAGCTTTCTTT.

DNA for the CDR3: TGTGCCAGTAGCCGTGGACAGGGATACTCTGGAAACACCATATATTTT. It codes for CASSRGQGYSGNTIYF. The chain couples TRBV19 to TRBJ1-3; TRBD1 aligns across 8 bases. Germline V gene data show CDR1 as LNHDA and CDR2 as SQIVND (reference sequence). V was clipped by 6 bases and J by 0 bases; unmatched bases: 7. This CDR3 has 16 amino acids.

This clone came up a few times. This chain connects TRBV13 to TRBJ2-7; 11 positions match TRBD1. V trimming: 6 bases; J trimming: 2 bases; junction bases outside the gene matches: 6. Germline V gene sequence: CDR1 PRHDT, CDR2 FYEKMQ (reference sequence). The CDR3 totals 15 residues. CDR3: CASSRTGGWAYEQYF. As DNA, the CDR3 is TGTGCCAGCAGTAGGACAGGGGGCTGGGCCTACGAGCAGTACTTC.

The chain couples TRBV7-9 to TRBJ1-2; D possibly corresponds to TRBD1 (5 bases). The ends were cut back, 5 bases at V and 6 bases at J, with 19 bases in the middle. The CDR3 spans 15 residues. From germline, CDR1 is SEHNR and CDR2 FQNEAQ (reference sequence). CDR3 protein: CASSPGLSGADGYTF. The CDR3 nucleotides are TGTGCCAGCAGCCCAGGCCTCTCCGGGGCCGATGGCTACACCTTC.

The rearrangement links TRBV2 to TRBJ1-5; D is uncertain. V dropped 6 bases and J dropped 9 bases, with 12 bases sitting between them. The CDR3 covers 12 residues. Germline loops: CDR1 SNHLY, CDR2 FYNNEI. CDR3 nucleotide sequence: TGTGCCAGCAGCGCAGAAACCTCGCCCCAGCATTTT. This encodes CASSAETSPQHF.

CDR3 amino acids: CASSYSSTNTEAFF. The CDR3 DNA follows: TGTGCCAGCAGTTACTCGAGTACGAACACTGAAGCTTTCTTT. The rearrangement links TRBV6-5 to TRBJ1-1; D unresolved. V was shortened by 0 bases and J by 1 base, with 6 bases between the two germline ends. Germline-derived CDR1 and CDR2 are MNHEY and SVGAGI. The length of the CDR3 is 14 residues.

J is TRBJ2-3 and V is TRBV11-2, with a possible D match to TRBD1 (6 bases). The CDR3 has 15 residues. V gave up 1 base and J gave up 0 bases, with 8 bases separating them. Germline lookup yields CDR1 SGHAT and CDR2 FQNNGV. This chain's CDR3 is CASSLGGTSTDTQYF. CDR3 in DNA: TGTGCCAGCAGCTTAGGGGGGACAAGCACAGATACGCAGTATTTT.

V is TRBV14 and J is TRBJ2-5; 14 bases are a match to TRBD2. Per the germline V gene, CDR1 is SGHDN and CDR2 is FVKESK. V dropped 1 base and J dropped 5; count of bases not matched to a gene: 6. The CDR3 totals 17 residues. The CDR3 protein is CASSQGGLAGVRETQYF. In DNA form, the CDR3 reads TGTGCCAGCAGCCAAGGGGGACTAGCGGGAGTAAGGGAGACCCAGTACTTC.

V usage is TRBV14 and J usage is TRBJ1-6, with D perhaps matching TRBD1 (6 bases). Germline V gene lookup returns CDR1 SGHDN and CDR2 FVKESK. V gave up 8 bases and J gave up 6 bases, with 20 bases separating them. The CDR3 is 16 amino acids. The CDR3 bases are TGTGCCAGCCGAAAAAACTCCGGGACACTTAATTCACCCCTCCACTTT. Its protein is CASRKNSGTLNSPLHF. The variable domain in full, with the rest retrieved from reference TRBV14 and TRBJ1-6, is EAGVTQFPSHSVIEKGQTVTLRCDPISGHDNLYWYRRVMGKEIKFLLHFVKESKQDESGMPNNRFLAERTGGTYSTLKVQPAELEDSGVYFCASRKNSGTLNSPLHFGNGTRLTVT.